The present T cell receptor (beta chain) was sequenced within a study of T cell responses to AZD1222 COVID-19 vaccine. The V end was cut by 1 base, the J end by 3 bases, with 14 bases between. Germline V gene lookup returns CDR1 SGHRS and CDR2 YFSETQ. This CDR3 region has 15 residues. TCRdb keeps only in-frame clones here, not all; method: immunoSEQ multiplex PCR. Here the sample spans some 140,000 clones, 80% to 95% being singletons. The study, taken as a whole, reports: The reported proportion of spike-specific TCRs targeting unmutated variant regions was nearly half. Along spike, vaccine-associated CD4 TCRs were found throughout, with dominance at 160-218 and 743-854.

As for this clone: Its target is not known.

Here the sequenced sample was peripheral blood, taken on day 0 of AZD1222 vaccination. The chain carries TRBV5-1 and TRBJ2-7; the D gene is possibly TRBD2 (6 bases). The clonotype was recovered from an adult in good health. The CDR3 DNA follows: TGCGCCAGCAGCTTGAGTGGCGGGGCCAACTACGAGCAGTACTTC. Translating it yields CASSLSGGANYEQYF.